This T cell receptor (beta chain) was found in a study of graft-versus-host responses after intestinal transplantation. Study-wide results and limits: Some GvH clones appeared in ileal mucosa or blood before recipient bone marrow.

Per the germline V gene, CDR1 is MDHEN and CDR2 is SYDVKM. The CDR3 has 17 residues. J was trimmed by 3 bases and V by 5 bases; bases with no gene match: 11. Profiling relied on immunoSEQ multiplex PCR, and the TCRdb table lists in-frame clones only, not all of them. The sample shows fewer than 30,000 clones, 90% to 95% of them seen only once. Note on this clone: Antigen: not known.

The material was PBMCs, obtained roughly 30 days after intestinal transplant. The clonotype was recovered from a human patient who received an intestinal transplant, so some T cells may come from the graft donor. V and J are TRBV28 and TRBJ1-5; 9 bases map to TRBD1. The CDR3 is CASSPNPGQGDNQPQHF. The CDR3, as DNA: TGTGCCAGCAGTCCTAACCCGGGACAGGGAGACAATCAGCCCCAGCATTTT.